A selection of T cell receptor beta chains follows, all from one sample in a study of response to subunit inactivated influenza vaccine. In TCRdb, the RT-PCR reads were re-called with MiXCR into one record per CDR3 protein. The sample records around 850,000 distinct CDR3 sequences, roughly 18% being singletons. The sample in question was PBMCs from blood, obtained 4 to 6 days after vaccination. These receptors originate from a man aged 45 to 65 who received an inactivated influenza vaccine. Both conserved end residues are part of each CDR3. Each record gives: V gene, clone size, D gene, J gene, CDR3 protein, CDR3 DNA. A D gene is named only where the DNA matches it firmly. Clone sizes are given selectively: once, few, many, or a class where the clone is expanded.

>TRBV20-1|few|NA|TRBJ1-5
CSAYAGQSNQPQHF
TGCAGTGCTTACGCAGGGCAGAGCAATCAGCCCCAGCATTTT
>TRBV20-1|few|TRBD2|TRBJ2-1
CSARLAVRNEQFF
TGCAGTGCGAGACTAGCTGTGAGGAATGAGCAGTTCTTC
>TRBV4-3|few|TRBD2|TRBJ2-3
CASSQARAGLSTDTQYF
TGCGCCAGCAGCCAAGCTAGGGCGGGACTAAGCACAGATACGCAGTATTTT
>TRBV5-1|few|NA|TRBJ1-2
CASSPIGETYGYTF
TGCGCCAGCAGCCCAATAGGGGAAACCTATGGCTACACCTTC
>TRBV7-8|few|TRBD1|TRBJ1-5
CASSLMTPGQGFSNQPQHF
TGTGCCAGCAGCCTTATGACCCCGGGACAGGGGTTTAGCAATCAGCCCCAGCATTTT
>TRBV12-3/TRBV12-4|many|NA|TRBJ2-5
CASSFTAKETQYF
TGTGCCAGCAGTTTTACTGCCAAGGAGACCCAGTACTTC
>TRBV28|few|NA|TRBJ2-6
CASRYGTANVLTF
TGTGCCAGCAGATACGGGACGGCCAACGTCCTGACTTTC
>TRBV20-1|few|NA|TRBJ1-2
CSARGNSKNYGYTF
TGCAGTGCTAGAGGTAACAGCAAGAACTATGGCTACACCTTC
>TRBV20-1|few|TRBD2|TRBJ2-3
CSASGRGLAGTDTQYF
TGCAGTGCTAGTGGTCGGGGACTAGCGGGCACAGATACGCAGTATTTT
>TRBV12-3/TRBV12-4|NA|TRBD1|TRBJ2-2
CASSSRDRAGELFF
TGTGCCAGCAGTTCCCGGGACAGGGCCGGGGAGCTGTTTTTT
>TRBV2|NA|NA|TRBJ1-1
CATDAWTVSEAFF
TGTGCCACCGACGCATGGACTGTATCTGAAGCTTTCTTT
>TRBV28|few|NA|TRBJ2-7
CASSLPGLGAYEQYF
TGTGCCAGCAGTTTACCGGGCCTCGGCGCCTACGAGCAGTACTTC
>TRBV5-5|NA|NA|TRBJ2-7
CASSNQGRGGEQYF
TGTGCCAGCAGCAACCAGGGCAGGGGGGGAGAGCAGTACTTC
>TRBV5-1|NA|NA|TRBJ2-2
CASSLFLQDTGELFF
TGCGCCAGCAGCTTGTTCCTACAGGACACCGGGGAGCTGTTTTTT
>TRBV13|few|NA|TRBJ1-2
CASSLQRLRGSDGYTF
TGTGCCAGCAGCTTACAAAGGTTGAGAGGTTCTGATGGCTACACCTTC
>TRBV29-1|many|TRBD2|TRBJ2-1
CSVEGRGVINEQFF
TGCAGCGTTGAAGGGCGGGGGGTTATCAATGAGCAGTTCTTC
>TRBV11-2|NA|NA|TRBJ2-2
CASSLDRVYTGELFF
TGTGCCAGCAGCTTAGACAGGGTGTACACCGGGGAGCTGTTTTTT
>TRBV9|few|TRBD2|TRBJ2-1
CASNDLAVGSYNEQFF
TGTGCCAGCAACGACCTAGCGGTAGGCTCCTACAATGAGCAGTTCTTC
>TRBV12-3/TRBV12-4|many|TRBD1|TRBJ1-4
CASSLTGGNEKLFF
TGTGCCAGCAGTTTAACAGGGGGGAATGAAAAACTGTTTTTT
>TRBV29-1|few|TRBD1|TRBJ2-3
CSVVGGSTDTQYF
TGCAGCGTTGTAGGGGGCAGCACAGATACGCAGTATTTT
>TRBV7-9|NA|TRBD2|TRBJ2-5
CASSLWLREEETQYF
TGTGCCAGCAGCTTATGGCTCCGGGAGGAGGAGACCCAGTACTTC
>TRBV20-1|NA|NA|TRBJ2-7
CSAKRDLWGYEQYF
TGCAGTGCTAAACGGGACTTGTGGGGCTACGAGCAGTACTTC
>TRBV29-1|few|NA|TRBJ2-3
CSVAQGFGTDTQYF
TGCAGCGTAGCGCAGGGGTTTGGCACAGATACGCAGTATTTT
>TRBV13|few|NA|TRBJ1-6
CASSLQGSPLHF
TGTGCCAGCAGCTTACAGGGTTCACCCCTCCACTTT
>TRBV20-1|few|NA|TRBJ2-5
CSARDIGGRVAQYF
TGCAGTGCTAGAGATATCGGGGGGCGTGTGGCCCAGTACTTC
>TRBV9|NA|TRBD2|TRBJ2-1
CASSVAVGGFGNEQFF
TGTGCCAGCAGCGTAGCGGTGGGAGGGTTCGGGAATGAGCAGTTCTTC
>TRBV20-1|NA|TRBD2|TRBJ2-1
CSVGGTTLYNEQFF
TGCAGTGTAGGAGGGACTACCTTATACAATGAGCAGTTCTTC
>TRBV4-2|many|NA|TRBJ2-2
CASSQEPGYGELFF
TGTGCCAGCAGCCAAGAACCGGGATACGGGGAGCTGTTTTTT
>TRBV5-6|NA|NA|TRBJ1-4
CASSSSTTNEKLFF
TGTGCCAGCAGCTCCTCGACAACTAATGAAAAACTGTTTTTT
>TRBV7-9|once|TRBD1|TRBJ1-1
CASRHPTTGRFAEAFF
TGTGCCAGCAGACATCCTACGACAGGGCGGTTTGCTGAAGCTTTCTTT